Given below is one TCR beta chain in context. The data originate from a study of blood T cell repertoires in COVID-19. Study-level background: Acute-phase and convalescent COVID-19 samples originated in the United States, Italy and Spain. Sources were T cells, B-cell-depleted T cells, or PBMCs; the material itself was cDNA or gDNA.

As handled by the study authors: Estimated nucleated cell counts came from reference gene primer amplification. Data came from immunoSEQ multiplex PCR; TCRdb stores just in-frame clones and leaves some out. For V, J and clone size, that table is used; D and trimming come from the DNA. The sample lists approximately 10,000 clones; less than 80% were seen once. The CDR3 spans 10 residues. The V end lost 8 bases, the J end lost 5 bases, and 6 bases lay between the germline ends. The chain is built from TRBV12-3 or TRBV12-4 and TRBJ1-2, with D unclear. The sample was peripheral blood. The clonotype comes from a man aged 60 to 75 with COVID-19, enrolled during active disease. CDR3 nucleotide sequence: TGTGCCAGCGGCAAGTATGGCTACACCTTC. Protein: CASGKYGYTF.